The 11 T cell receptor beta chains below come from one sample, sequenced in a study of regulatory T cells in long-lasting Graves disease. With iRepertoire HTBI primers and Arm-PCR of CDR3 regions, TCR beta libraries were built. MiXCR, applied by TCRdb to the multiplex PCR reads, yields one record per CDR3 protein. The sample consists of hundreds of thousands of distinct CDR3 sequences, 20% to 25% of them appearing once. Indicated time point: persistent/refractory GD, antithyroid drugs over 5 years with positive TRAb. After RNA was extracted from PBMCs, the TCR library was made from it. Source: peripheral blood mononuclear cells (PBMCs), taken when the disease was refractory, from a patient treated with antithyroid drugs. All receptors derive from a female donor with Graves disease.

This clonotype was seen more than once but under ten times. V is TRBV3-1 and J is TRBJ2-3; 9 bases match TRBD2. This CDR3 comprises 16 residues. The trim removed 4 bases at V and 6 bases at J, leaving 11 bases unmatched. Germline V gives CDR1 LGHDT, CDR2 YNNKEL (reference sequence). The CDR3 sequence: CASSRYQRGVGDTQYF. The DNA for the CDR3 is TGTGCCAGCAGCCGCTACCAGCGGGGGGTCGGGGATACGCAGTATTTT.

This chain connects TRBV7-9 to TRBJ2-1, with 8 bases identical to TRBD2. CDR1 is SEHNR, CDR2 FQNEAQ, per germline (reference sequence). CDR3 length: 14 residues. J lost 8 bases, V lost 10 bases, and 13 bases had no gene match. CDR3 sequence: CANPGLGQSDEQFF. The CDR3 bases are TGTGCCAATCCGGGACTAGGTCAGTCCGATGAGCAGTTCTTC.

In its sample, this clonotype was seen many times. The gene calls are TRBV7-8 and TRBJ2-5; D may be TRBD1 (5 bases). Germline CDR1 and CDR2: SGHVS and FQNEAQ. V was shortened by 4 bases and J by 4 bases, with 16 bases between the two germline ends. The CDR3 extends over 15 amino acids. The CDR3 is CASSSPFKQGETQYF. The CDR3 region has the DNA TGTGCCAGCAGCTCCCCTTTCAAGCAGGGAGAGACCCAGTACTTC.

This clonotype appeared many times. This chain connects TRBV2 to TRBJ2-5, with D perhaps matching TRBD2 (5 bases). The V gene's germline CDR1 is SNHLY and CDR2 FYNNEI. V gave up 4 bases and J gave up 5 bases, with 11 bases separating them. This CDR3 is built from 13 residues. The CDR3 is CASSAEVGETQYF. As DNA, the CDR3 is TGTGCCAGCAGTGCGGAGGTCGGGGAGACCCAGTACTTC.

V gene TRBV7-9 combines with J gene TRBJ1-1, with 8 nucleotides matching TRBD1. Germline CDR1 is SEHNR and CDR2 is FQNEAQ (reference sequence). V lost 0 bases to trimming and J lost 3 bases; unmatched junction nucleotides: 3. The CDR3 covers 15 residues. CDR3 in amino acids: CASSLARTGHTEAFF. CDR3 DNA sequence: TGTGCCAGCAGCTTAGCTAGGACAGGGCACACTGAAGCTTTCTTT.

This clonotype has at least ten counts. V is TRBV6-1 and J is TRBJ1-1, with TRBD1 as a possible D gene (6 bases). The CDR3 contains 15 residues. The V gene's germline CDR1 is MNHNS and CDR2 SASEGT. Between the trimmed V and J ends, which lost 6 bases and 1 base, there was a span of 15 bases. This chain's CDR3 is CASRGDRDKNTEAFF. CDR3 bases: TGTGCCAGCAGGGGAGACCGGGACAAGAACACTGAAGCTTTCTTT.

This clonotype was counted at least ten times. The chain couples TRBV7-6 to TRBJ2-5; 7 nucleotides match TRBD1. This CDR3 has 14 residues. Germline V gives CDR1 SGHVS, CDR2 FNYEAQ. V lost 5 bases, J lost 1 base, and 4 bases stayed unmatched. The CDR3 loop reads CASSVNRGQETQYF. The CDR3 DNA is TGTGCCAGCAGCGTCAACAGGGGCCAAGAGACCCAGTACTTC.

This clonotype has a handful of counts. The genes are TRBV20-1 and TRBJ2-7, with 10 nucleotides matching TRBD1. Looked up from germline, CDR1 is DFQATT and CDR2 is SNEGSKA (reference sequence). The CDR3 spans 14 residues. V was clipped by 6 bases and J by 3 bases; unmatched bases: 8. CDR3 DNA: TGCAGTGCGCTCTCCGGGACAGGGGTCTACGAGCAGTACTTC. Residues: CSALSGTGVYEQYF.

CDR3 in amino acids: CASSYEGHGSHLGDTQYF. The CDR3 DNA is TGTGCCAGCAGTTATGAGGGTCACGGGAGTCACTTAGGAGATACGCAGTATTTT. The rearrangement joins TRBV27 to TRBJ2-3, with a weak D call TRBD2 (6 bases). The CDR3 consists of 18 residues. Germline V gives CDR1 MNHEY, CDR2 SMNVEV (reference sequence). V was trimmed by 4 bases and J by 5 bases, leaving 25 bases between them.

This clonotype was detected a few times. CDR3 nucleotide sequence: TGCAGCGTGGGGGGGGGGCATCGGGCGAACACTGAAGCTTTCTTT. This sequence encodes CSVGGGHRANTEAFF. The chain recombines TRBV29-1 with TRBJ1-1, with a possible D match to TRBD1 (6 bases). The germline CDR1 and CDR2 sequences are SQVTM and ANQGSEA. The V end lost 6 bases, the J end lost 1 base, and 18 bases lay between the germline ends. The CDR3 length is 15 residues.

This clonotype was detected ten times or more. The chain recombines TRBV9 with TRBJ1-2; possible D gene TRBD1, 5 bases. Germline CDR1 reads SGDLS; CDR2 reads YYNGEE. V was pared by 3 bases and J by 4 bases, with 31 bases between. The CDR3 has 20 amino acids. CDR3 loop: CASSANYGTLLQRDVYGYTF. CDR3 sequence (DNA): TGTGCCAGCAGCGCCAATTACGGGACCCTCCTACAAAGGGACGTCTATGGCTACACCTTC.